This TCR beta chain was retrieved from a study of CD8 T cells in Susac syndrome. Reverse transcription used roughly 0.45 to 1 ug RNA and random hexamers. MiXCR was run by TCRdb on the immunoSEQ multiplex PCR reads, yielding one entry per CDR3 protein. The data show 130,000 to 150,000 distinct CDR3 sequences, roughly 95% seen once. The sample taken for sequencing was CD4+ T cells from PBMCs. The clonotype comes from a human donor in good health.

The CDR3: CATRWDSLAVETQYF. DNA of the CDR3: TGTGCCACCAGATGGGACAGTCTCGCAGTGGAGACCCAGTACTTC. The gene calls are TRBV24-1 and TRBJ2-5; 7 positions agree with TRBD1. V gave up 7 bases and J gave up 5 bases; unmatched junction bases: 12. The CDR3 spans 15 residues. CDR1 is KGHDR and CDR2 is SFDVKD in the germline V gene.